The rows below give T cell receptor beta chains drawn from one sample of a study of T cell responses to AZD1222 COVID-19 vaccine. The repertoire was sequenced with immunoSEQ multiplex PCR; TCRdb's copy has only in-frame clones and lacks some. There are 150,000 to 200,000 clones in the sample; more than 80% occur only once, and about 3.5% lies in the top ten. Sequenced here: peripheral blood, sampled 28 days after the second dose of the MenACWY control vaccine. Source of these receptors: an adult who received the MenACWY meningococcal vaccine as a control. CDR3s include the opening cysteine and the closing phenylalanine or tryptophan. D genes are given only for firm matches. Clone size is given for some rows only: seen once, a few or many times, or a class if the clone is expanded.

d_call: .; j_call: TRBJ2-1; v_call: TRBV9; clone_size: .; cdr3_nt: TGTGCCAGCAGCGGAGGGGGGGAGGCCTACAATGAGCAGTTCTTC; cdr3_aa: CASSGGGEAYNEQFF
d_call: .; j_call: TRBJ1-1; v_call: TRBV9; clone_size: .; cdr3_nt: TGTGCCAGCAGCGTAGTGTGGTACACTGAAGCTTTCTTT; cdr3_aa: CASSVVWYTEAFF
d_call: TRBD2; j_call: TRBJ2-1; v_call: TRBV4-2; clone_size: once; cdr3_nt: TGTGCCAGCAGCCAAGTAGCGGGAGCGAATGAGCAGTTCTTC; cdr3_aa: CASSQVAGANEQFF
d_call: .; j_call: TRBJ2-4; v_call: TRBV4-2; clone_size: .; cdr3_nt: TGTGCCAGCAGCCAAGCAAGCATTCAGTACTTC; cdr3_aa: CASSQASIQYF
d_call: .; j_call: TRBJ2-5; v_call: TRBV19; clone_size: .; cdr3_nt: TGTGCCAGTACCGCCGAGACCCAGTACTTC; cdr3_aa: CASTAETQYF
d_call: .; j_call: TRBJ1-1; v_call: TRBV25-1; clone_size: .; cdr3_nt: TGTGCCAGCAGTGCCGGGCTCTCACTGGCCCTCACTGAAGCTTTCTTT; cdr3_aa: CASSAGLSLALTEAFF
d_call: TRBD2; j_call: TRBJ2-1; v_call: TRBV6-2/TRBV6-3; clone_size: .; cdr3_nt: TGTGCCAGCAGTTACTCGAAGGTAGCGGGAGGGCCCAATGAGCAGTTCTTC; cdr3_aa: CASSYSKVAGGPNEQFF
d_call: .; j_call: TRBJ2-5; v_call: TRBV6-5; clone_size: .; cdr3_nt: TGTGCCAGCAGGCGGGAAAGCCTAGAGACCCAGTACTTC; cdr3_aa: CASRRESLETQYF
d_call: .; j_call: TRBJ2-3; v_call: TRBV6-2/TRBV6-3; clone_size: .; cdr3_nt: TGTGCCAGCAGTTACTTACTACGCACAGATACGCAGTATTTT; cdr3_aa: CASSYLLRTDTQYF
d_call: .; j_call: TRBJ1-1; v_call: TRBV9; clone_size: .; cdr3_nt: TGTGCCAGCAGCGTAGCGGAGGGACCCTACACTGAAGCTTTCTTT; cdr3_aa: CASSVAEGPYTEAFF
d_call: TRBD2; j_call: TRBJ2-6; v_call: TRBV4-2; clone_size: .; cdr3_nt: TGTGCCAGCAGCCAAGAGGGCGGGAGGGCCGTTGGGGCCAACGTCCTGACTTTC; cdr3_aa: CASSQEGGRAVGANVLTF
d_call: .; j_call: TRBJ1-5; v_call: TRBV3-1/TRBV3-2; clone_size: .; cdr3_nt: TGTGCCAGCAGCCCGTCCCAGGGAATAGCCCAGCATTTT; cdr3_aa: CASSPSQGIAQHF
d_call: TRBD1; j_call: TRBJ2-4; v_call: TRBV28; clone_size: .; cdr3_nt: TGTGCCAGCAGTGAAGTGGGGACAGGAGCCAAAAACATTCAGTACTTC; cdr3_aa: CASSEVGTGAKNIQYF
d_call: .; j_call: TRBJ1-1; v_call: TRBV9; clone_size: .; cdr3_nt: TGTGCCAGCAGCGTAGGGGTCGACAGCTTTGAAGCTTTCTTT; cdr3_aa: CASSVGVDSFEAFF
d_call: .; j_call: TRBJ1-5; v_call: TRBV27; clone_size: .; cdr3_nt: TGTGCCAGCAGTTCCTATATTGGCAATCAGCCCCAGCATTTT; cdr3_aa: CASSSYIGNQPQHF
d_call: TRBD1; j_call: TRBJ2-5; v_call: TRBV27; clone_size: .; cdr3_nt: TGTGCCAGCAGTTCTACCGGGACAGGGGGCCGAGAGACCCAGTACTTC; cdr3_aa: CASSSTGTGGRETQYF
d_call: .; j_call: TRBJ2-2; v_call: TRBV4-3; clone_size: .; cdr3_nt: TGCGCCAGCAGCCAAGGCCGGGACATCCCTAACACCGGGGAGCTGTTTTTT; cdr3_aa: CASSQGRDIPNTGELFF
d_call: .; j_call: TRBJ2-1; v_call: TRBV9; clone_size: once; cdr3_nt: TGTGCCAGCAGCGTATCGGGCCTCAATGAGCAGTTCTTC; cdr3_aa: CASSVSGLNEQFF
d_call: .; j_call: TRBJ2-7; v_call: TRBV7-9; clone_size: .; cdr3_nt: TGTGCCAGCAGCTTTCCCCGAACCTACGAGCAGTACTTC; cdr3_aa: CASSFPRTYEQYF
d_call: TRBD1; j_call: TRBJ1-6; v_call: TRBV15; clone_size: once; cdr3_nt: TGTGCCACCAGCAGAGATCGCGACAGGGGTAGATCGGTCCTCCACTTT; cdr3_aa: CATSRDRDRGRSVLHF
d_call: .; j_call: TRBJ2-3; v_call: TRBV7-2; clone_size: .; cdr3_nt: TGTGCCAGCAGCCTGGCTAGCGCCCGCACAGATACGCAGTATTTT; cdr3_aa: CASSLASARTDTQYF
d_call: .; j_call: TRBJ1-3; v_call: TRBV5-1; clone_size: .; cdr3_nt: TGCGCCAGCAGCCCTAGGGGCTCTGGAAACACCATATATTTT; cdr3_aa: CASSPRGSGNTIYF
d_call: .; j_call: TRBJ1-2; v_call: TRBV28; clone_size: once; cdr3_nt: TGTGCCAGCAGTTCCACCGGGACTAGTGTGAATTATGGCTACACCTTC; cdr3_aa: CASSSTGTSVNYGYTF
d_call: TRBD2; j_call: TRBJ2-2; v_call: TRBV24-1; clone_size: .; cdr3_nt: TGTGCCACCAGTCTAGGCGGGAGTGTCGCCGGGGAGCTGTTTTTT; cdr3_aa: CATSLGGSVAGELFF
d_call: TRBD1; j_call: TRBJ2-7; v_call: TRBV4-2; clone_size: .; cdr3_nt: TGTGCCAGCAGCCAGGAAACAGGGGGCACCTACGAGCAGTACTTC; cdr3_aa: CASSQETGGTYEQYF
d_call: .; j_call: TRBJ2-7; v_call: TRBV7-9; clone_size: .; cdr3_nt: TGTGCCAGCAGCTTTAGTGGGACCCCCTACGAGCAGTACTTC; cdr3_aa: CASSFSGTPYEQYF
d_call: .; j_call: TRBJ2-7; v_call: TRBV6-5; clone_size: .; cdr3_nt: TGTGCCAGCAGTTACTCGTTAAGCTCCATTGGGGAGCAGTACTTC; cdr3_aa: CASSYSLSSIGEQYF
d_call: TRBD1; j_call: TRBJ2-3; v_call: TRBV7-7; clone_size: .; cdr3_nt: TGTGCTAGCAGCCCGGGACAGGGGACTTTGGATACGCAGTATTTT; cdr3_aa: CASSPGQGTLDTQYF
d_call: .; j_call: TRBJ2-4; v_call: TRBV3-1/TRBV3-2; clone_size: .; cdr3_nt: TGTGCCAGCAGCCAAGATCCAGCGGGAGCCAAAAACATTCAGTACTTC; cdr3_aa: CASSQDPAGAKNIQYF
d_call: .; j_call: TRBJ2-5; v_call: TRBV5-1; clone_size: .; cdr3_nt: TGCGCCAGCAGCTTGGCTCTGGCGGGTGAGACCCAGTACTTC; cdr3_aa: CASSLALAGETQYF
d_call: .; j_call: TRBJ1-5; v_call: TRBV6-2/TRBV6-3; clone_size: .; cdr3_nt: TGTGCCAGCAGTTACGCCACAGGCGGGGTCAGTCAGCCCCAGCATTTT; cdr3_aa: CASSYATGGVSQPQHF
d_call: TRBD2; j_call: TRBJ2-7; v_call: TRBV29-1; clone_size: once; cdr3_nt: TGCAGCGTCGGACTAGCGGGAGGCTACGAGCAGTACTTC; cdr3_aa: CSVGLAGGYEQYF
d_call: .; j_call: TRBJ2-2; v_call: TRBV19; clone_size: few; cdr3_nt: TGTGCCAGTAGTATACTGAACACCGGGGAGCTGTTTTTT; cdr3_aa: CASSILNTGELFF
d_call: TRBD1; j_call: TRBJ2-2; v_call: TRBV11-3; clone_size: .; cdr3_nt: TGTGCCAGCAGCTTTACCGGGACAGGGAACACCGGGGAGCTGTTTTTT; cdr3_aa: CASSFTGTGNTGELFF
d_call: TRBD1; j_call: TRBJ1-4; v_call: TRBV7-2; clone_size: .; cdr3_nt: TGTGCCAGCAGATCCGACAGGGGGCGAGATGAAAAACTGTTTTTT; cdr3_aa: CASRSDRGRDEKLFF
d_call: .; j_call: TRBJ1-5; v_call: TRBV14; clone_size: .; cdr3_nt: TGTGCCAGCAGTCCTCAGGGGAATCAGCCCCAGCATTTT; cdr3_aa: CASSPQGNQPQHF
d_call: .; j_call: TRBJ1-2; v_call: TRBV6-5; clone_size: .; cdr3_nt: TGTGCCAGCACCCTAGTGAGGGGAAACTATGGCTACACCTTC; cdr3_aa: CASTLVRGNYGYTF
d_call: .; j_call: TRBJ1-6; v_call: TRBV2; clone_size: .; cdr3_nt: TGTGCCAGCAGTGTTTACAGGGATAATTCACCCCTCCACTTT; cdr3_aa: CASSVYRDNSPLHF
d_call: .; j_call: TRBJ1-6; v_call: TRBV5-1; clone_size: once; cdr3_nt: TGCGCCAGCAGCTTGGAATGGGGGCACGATTCACCCCTCCACTTT; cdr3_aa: CASSLEWGHDSPLHF
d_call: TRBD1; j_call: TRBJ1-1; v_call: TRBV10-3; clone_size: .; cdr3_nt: TGTGCCATCAGTGAGACACGGACAGGGAGTAGGAACACTGAAGCTTTCTTT; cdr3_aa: CAISETRTGSRNTEAFF
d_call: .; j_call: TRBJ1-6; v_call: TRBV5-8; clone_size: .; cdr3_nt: TGTGCCAGCAGCTTGGACTCGGGACAAGATAATTCACCCCTCCACTTT; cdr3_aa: CASSLDSGQDNSPLHF
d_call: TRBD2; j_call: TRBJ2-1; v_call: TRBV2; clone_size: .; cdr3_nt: TGTGCCAGCAGTGAACGGACTAGCGGTTACAATGAGCAGTTCTTC; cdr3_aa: CASSERTSGYNEQFF
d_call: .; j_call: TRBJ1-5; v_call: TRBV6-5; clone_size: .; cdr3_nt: TGTGCCAGCAGTTACAGACAGGCCCATCAGCCCCAGCATTTT; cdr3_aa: CASSYRQAHQPQHF
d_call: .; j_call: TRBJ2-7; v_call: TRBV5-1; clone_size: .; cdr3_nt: TGCGCCAGCAGCTTAGGGCGGGACAACAACTACGAGCAGTACTTC; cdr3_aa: CASSLGRDNNYEQYF
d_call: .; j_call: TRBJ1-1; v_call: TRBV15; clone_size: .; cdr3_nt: TGTGCCACCAGCAGACCCGGACAACCTCAGAACACTGAAGCTTTCTTT; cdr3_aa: CATSRPGQPQNTEAFF
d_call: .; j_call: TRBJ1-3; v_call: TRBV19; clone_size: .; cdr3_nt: TGTGCCAGTAGTTATCCTAGGAACTCTGGAAACACCATATATTTT; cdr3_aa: CASSYPRNSGNTIYF
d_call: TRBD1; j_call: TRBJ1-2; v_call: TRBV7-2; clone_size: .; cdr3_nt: TGTGCCAGCAGCACAAACGGCGGGACAGGGTGGTACACCTTC; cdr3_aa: CASSTNGGTGWYTF
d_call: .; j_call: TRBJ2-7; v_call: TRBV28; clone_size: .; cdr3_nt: TGTGCCAGCAGGGTCCGGGACTTCTTATTCTACGAGCAGTACTTC; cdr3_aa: CASRVRDFLFYEQYF
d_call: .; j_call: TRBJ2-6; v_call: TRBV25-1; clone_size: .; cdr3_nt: TGTGCCAGCAGCCCCCTTGGTTCTGGGGCCAACGTCCTGACTTTC; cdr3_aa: CASSPLGSGANVLTF
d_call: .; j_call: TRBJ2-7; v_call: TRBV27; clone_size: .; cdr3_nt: TGTGCCAGCAGTTTTGGTGGGGGAAGAATCTACGAGCAGTACTTC; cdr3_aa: CASSFGGGRIYEQYF
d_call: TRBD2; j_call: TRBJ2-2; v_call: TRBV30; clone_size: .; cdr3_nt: TGTGCCTGGAGTCCTGGACTAGCGGGGAGGACCGGGGAGCTGTTTTTT; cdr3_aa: CAWSPGLAGRTGELFF
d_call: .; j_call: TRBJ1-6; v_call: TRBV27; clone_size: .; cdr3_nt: TGTGCCAGCAACTCCCCAGGGATTGGTTCACCCCTCCACTTT; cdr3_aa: CASNSPGIGSPLHF
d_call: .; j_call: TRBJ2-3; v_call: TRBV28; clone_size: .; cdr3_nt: TGTGCCAGCAGAGTGGACTATAACACAGATACGCAGTATTTT; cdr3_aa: CASRVDYNTDTQYF
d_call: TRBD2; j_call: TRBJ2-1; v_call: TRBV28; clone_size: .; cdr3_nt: TGTGCCAGCAGTTGGAATAGCGGGTACAATGAGCAGTTCTTC; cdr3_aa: CASSWNSGYNEQFF
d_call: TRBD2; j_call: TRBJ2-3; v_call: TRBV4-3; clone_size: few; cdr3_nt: TGCGCCAGCAGCTCGGGACTAGCGAGCACAGATACGCAGTATTTT; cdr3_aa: CASSSGLASTDTQYF
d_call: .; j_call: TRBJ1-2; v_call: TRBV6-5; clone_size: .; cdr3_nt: TGTGCCAGCAGTTACAAGCGGGACTATGGCTACACCTTC; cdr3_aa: CASSYKRDYGYTF
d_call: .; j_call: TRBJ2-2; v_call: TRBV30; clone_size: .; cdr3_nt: TGTGCCTGGAGTGCCCCAAAAGGGGGGGAGTTTAGGGCCGGGGAGCTGTTTTTT; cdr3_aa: CAWSAPKGGEFRAGELFF
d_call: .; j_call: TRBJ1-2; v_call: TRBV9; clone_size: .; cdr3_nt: TGTGCCAGCAGCGTAGCTCCCAAAAGCGGGGGCTACACCTTC; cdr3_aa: CASSVAPKSGGYTF
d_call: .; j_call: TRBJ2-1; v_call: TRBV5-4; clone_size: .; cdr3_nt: TGTGCCAGCAGCCCCGGGACCGCTTCCTACAATGAGCAGTTCTTC; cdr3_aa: CASSPGTASYNEQFF
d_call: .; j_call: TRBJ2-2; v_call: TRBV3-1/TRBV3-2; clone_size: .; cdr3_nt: TGTGCCAGTTCCCTTCCCAGCAGGGCTATCGGGGAGCTGTTTTTT; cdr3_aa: CASSLPSRAIGELFF